These 14 T cell receptor beta chains came from one sample sequenced in a study of CD8+ T cells in alopecia areata. RNA extraction was followed by reverse transcription into cDNA, which acted as the sequencing template. Produced via immunoSEQ multiplex PCR; TCRdb's table is partial and in-frame only. This repertoire shows over 10,000 clones, around three fifths found once; its top ten account for roughly a fifth. Both peripheral blood and punch biopsies of lesional scalp skin were obtained from patients who had alopecia areata. Specimen: skin. The source of these receptors is a human donor with alopecia areata.

The gene calls are TRBV29-1 and TRBJ2-3; 9 positions match TRBD1. The CDR3 consists of 17 residues. Trimming cost V 6 bases and J 4 bases; bases outside gene matches: 17. Germline V gives CDR1 SQVTM, CDR2 ANQGSEA. The DNA of the CDR3 is TGCAGCGTGGAGAACCAGCTCCGGGACAGGGAATCAGATACGCAGTATTTT. Its translation: CSVENQLRDRESDTQYF.

This chain links TRBV19 with TRBJ1-1; D is undetermined. The V gene's germline CDR1 is LNHDA and CDR2 SQIVND (reference sequence). Trimming cost V 7 bases and J 1 base, with 13 bases left between them. The CDR3 is 14 amino acids. The CDR3 region is CASTHGQPNTEAFF. The DNA of the CDR3 is TGTGCCAGTACCCACGGGCAACCGAACACTGAAGCTTTCTTT.

This clone appeared a few times. This sequence joins TRBV5-4 and TRBJ2-2, with 8 nucleotides matching TRBD1. With 4 bases clipped from V and 0 bases from J, the junction kept 2 bases outside the gene matches. There are 15 residues in the CDR3. The V gene's germline CDR1 is SGHNT and CDR2 YYREEE (reference sequence). Here the CDR3 DNA reads TGTGCCAGCAGCCGACAGGGGACGAACACCGGGGAGCTGTTTTTT. This codes for CASSRQGTNTGELFF.

The chain links TRBV9 to TRBJ2-2; the D gene is possibly TRBD2 (6 bases). This CDR3 spans 15 amino acids. Trimming shortened V by 0 bases and J by 0 bases, and 6 bases separated the two germline ends. In germline, CDR1 is SGDLS, CDR2 YYNGEE. The CDR3 is CASSVAGANTGELFF. CDR3 DNA: TGTGCCAGCAGCGTAGCGGGAGCGAACACCGGGGAGCTGTTTTTT.

The V and J genes are TRBV9 and TRBJ1-6; D is undetermined. Trimming left V 4 bases short and J 8 bases short, with 16 bases between. This CDR3 has 15 amino acids. Per germline, CDR1 SGDLS and CDR2 YYNGEE. The CDR3 reads CASSPGSGKDSPLHF. CDR3 DNA sequence: TGTGCCAGCAGCCCCGGTTCTGGAAAAGATTCACCCCTCCACTTT.

V is TRBV6-1 and J is TRBJ1-1, with a weak D call TRBD1 (6 bases). Per germline, CDR1 MNHNS and CDR2 SASEGT. The CDR3 has 14 amino acids. The germline V and J ends were trimmed by 3 bases and 2 bases, with 10 bases remaining between them. The CDR3 DNA reads as TGTGCCAGCAGTGACGGGGACACAAACACTGAAGCTTTCTTT. Translating it yields CASSDGDTNTEAFF.

This chain links TRBV5-5 with TRBJ2-5, with 11 nucleotides matching TRBD2. CDR1 and CDR2 (germline): SGHKS, YYEKEE (reference sequence). J was trimmed by 0 bases and V by 5 bases; bases with no gene match: 6. The CDR3 extends over 16 amino acids. In nucleotides, the CDR3 is TGTGCCAGCAGTTTACTAGCGGGAGAAGACCAAGAGACCCAGTACTTC. The encoded protein is CASSLLAGEDQETQYF.

This clone was recorded a few times. The chain carries TRBV7-3 and TRBJ2-1, with 15 bases aligning to TRBD2. V lost 4 bases, J lost 5 bases, and 6 bases stayed unmatched. CDR1 is SGHTA, CDR2 FQGTGA, per germline. CDR3 length: 17 amino acids. In DNA, the CDR3 is TGTGCCAGCAGCTCCGGGACTAGCGGGAGGACCAACAATGAGCAGTTCTTC. The encoded protein is CASSSGTSGRTNNEQFF.

V usage is TRBV27 and J usage is TRBJ1-2, with TRBD1 as a possible D gene (6 bases). CDR1 is MNHEY and CDR2 is SMNVEV in the germline V gene (reference sequence). This CDR3 has 12 amino acids. Between the trimmed V and J ends, which lost 6 bases and 6 bases, there was a span of 11 bases. CDR3 in DNA: TGTGCCAGCAGCGACAGGTCGAATGGCTACACCTTC. Its protein is CASSDRSNGYTF.

This chain links TRBV5-1 with TRBJ1-3; no definite D call. CDR3 length: 12 residues. Between the trimmed V and J ends, which lost 7 bases and 0 bases, there was a span of 5 bases. In germline, CDR1 is SGHRS, CDR2 YFSETQ. For the CDR3, the DNA is TGCGCCAGCGGGAGCTCTGGAAACACCATATATTTT. It specifies CASGSSGNTIYF.

This chain uses TRBV9 with TRBJ2-1; 11 bases align to TRBD2. Germline V gives CDR1 SGDLS, CDR2 YYNGEE. The CDR3 is 16 residues long. V lost 4 bases, J lost 4 bases, and 7 bases stayed unmatched. The CDR3 here is CASSPRIAGGYNEQFF. The CDR3 DNA sequence: TGTGCCAGCAGCCCCCGAATAGCGGGAGGGTACAATGAGCAGTTCTTC.

The chain joins TRBV19 to TRBJ2-7; no reliable D call. This CDR3 comprises 14 residues. The V end was cut by 1 base, the J end by 2 bases, with 9 bases between. CDR1 LNHDA and CDR2 SQIVND come from the germline V gene (reference sequence). In DNA, the CDR3 is TGTGCCAGTAGTATAGCCGGTGAAACCTACGAGCAGTACTTC. Amino acids: CASSIAGETYEQYF.

The gene calls are TRBV7-9 and TRBJ1-4; D unclear. V was trimmed by 1 base and J by 2 bases, leaving 5 bases between them. This CDR3 comprises 14 residues. Looked up from germline, CDR1 is SEHNR and CDR2 is FQNEAQ (reference sequence). The CDR3 here is CASSLVGTNEKLFF. The CDR3 DNA sequence: TGTGCCAGCAGCTTAGTAGGGACTAATGAAAAACTGTTTTTT.

The chain recombines TRBV7-9 with TRBJ1-1; weak D call: TRBD1 (5 bases). Trimming took off 3 bases at V and 4 bases at J, with 12 bases between the two ends. This CDR3 is 14 amino acids long. Germline V gene lookup returns CDR1 SEHNR and CDR2 FQNEAQ (reference sequence). The CDR3 DNA sequence: TGTGCCAGCAGCTTCTTAGGGGTCGGCACTGAAGCTTTCTTT. Its translation is CASSFLGVGTEAFF. Combining the CDR3 with reference TRBV7-9 and TRBJ1-1 gives the whole variable domain DTGVSQNPRHKITKRGQNVTFRCDPISEHNRLYWYRQTLGQGPEFLTYFQNEAQLEKSRLLSDRFSAERPKGSFSTLEIQRTEQGDSAMYLCASSFLGVGTEAFFGQGTRLTVV.